The 31 T cell receptor beta chains below were found in one sample sequenced in a study of siplizumab effects on memory and regulatory T cells. The table came from immunoSEQ multiplex PCR; TCRdb's copy has only in-frame clones and leaves some out. The repertoire consists of about 87,000 clones, with approximately 90% occurring once and the leading ten covering roughly 14%. What was sequenced was CD4+ T cells sorted from blood. The receptors shown here come from a human donor in good health.

This clone occurred once. The J gene is TRBJ2-1, the V gene TRBV4-3; no definite D call. Germline V gene data show CDR1 as LGHNA and CDR2 as YSLEER. This CDR3 has 14 amino acids. V was cut by 4 bases and J by 0 bases, with 7 bases left in between. Here the CDR3 DNA reads TGCGCCAGCAGCCGGGTGCGCTCCTACAATGAGCAGTTCTTC. Residues: CASSRVRSYNEQFF.

The genes are TRBV18 and TRBJ2-1, with TRBD2 identical over 11 bases. The V segment lost 4 bases and the J segment 4 bases; nucleotides outside the gene matches: 6. The CDR3 extends over 16 amino acids. CDR1 is KGHSH and CDR2 is LQKENI in the germline V gene. CDR3 nucleotide sequence: TGTGCCAGCTCACTCGAAGGGACTAGCGGATACAATGAGCAGTTCTTC. Translated: CASSLEGTSGYNEQFF.

The J gene is TRBJ1-2, the V gene TRBV19; weak D call: TRBD1 (6 bases). The CDR3 consists of 14 residues. Germline lookup yields CDR1 LNHDA and CDR2 SQIVND (reference sequence). The V gene lost 7 bases and the J gene lost 2 bases, with 14 bases spanning the gap. CDR3 in DNA: TGTGCCAGTACCTTGGACAGATTGAACTATGGCTACACCTTC. This codes for CASTLDRLNYGYTF.

This clone was counted between two and nine times. J is TRBJ1-1 and V is TRBV5-1; D gene unclear. V shed 3 bases and J shed 8 bases, with 11 bases lying between them. The CDR3 covers 12 residues. Looked up from germline, CDR1 is SGHRS and CDR2 is YFSETQ. Here the CDR3 reads CASSSTLREAFF. DNA for the CDR3: TGCGCCAGCAGCTCTACCCTGCGGGAAGCTTTCTTT.

The chain uses TRBV5-1 and TRBJ2-7; TRBD1 agrees at 7 bases. V shed 5 bases, J shed 5 bases, and the junction held 7 bases outside the gene matches. CDR3 length: 13 residues. Per germline, CDR1 SGHRS and CDR2 YFSETQ. This CDR3 reads CASSFRTGDEQYF. In DNA, the CDR3 is TGCGCCAGCAGTTTCCGAACAGGGGACGAGCAGTACTTC.

The chain has TRBV19 and TRBJ2-3; D may be TRBD1 (5 bases). Between the trimmed V and J ends, which lost 3 bases and 11 bases, there was a span of 15 bases. CDR1 is LNHDA and CDR2 is SQIVND in the germline V gene (reference sequence). This CDR3 is 13 amino acids long. CDR3: CASSIRQSRLQYF. For the CDR3, the DNA is TGTGCCAGTAGTATCCGACAGTCCAGATTGCAGTATTTT.

This chain joins TRBV19 and TRBJ2-2; 7 bases match TRBD2. J gave up 4 bases and V 9 bases, and 14 bases lay outside the gene matches. The CDR3 loop spans 16 amino acids. Per the germline V gene, CDR1 is LNHDA and CDR2 is SQIVND (reference sequence). CDR3 sequence reads: CASHGRGLSSTGELFF. The CDR3 nucleotides read TGTGCCAGCCACGGGCGGGGGTTGAGCAGCACCGGGGAGCTGTTTTTT.

This sequence joins TRBV2 and TRBJ1-1, with a weak D call TRBD1 (5 bases). The CDR3 extends over 11 amino acids. Germline CDR1 reads SNHLY; CDR2 reads FYNNEI. Trimming left V 7 bases short and J 8 bases short, with 11 bases between. CDR3 amino acids: CASKGPDEAFF. Here the CDR3 DNA reads TGTGCCAGCAAGGGACCGGACGAAGCTTTCTTT.

The table lists this clone with a few counts. CDR3 in DNA: TGTGCCAGCAGTGCGGAGACCCAGTACTTC. It codes for CASSAETQYF. The J gene is TRBJ2-5, the V gene TRBV6-1, with unresolved D. This CDR3 has 10 residues. Trimming shortened V by 4 bases and J by 5 bases, and 2 bases separated the two germline ends. Per the germline V gene, CDR1 is MNHNS and CDR2 is SASEGT.

V usage is TRBV5-5 and J usage is TRBJ1-5, with TRBD1 as a possible D gene (6 bases). The CDR3 is 14 residues long. CDR1 is SGHKS and CDR2 is YYEKEE in the germline V gene (reference sequence). The ends were cut back, 6 bases at V and 6 bases at J, with 16 bases in the middle. The CDR3 DNA follows: TGTGCCAGCACTGTACAGGGTCAGGCTCAGCCCCAGCATTTT. This encodes CASTVQGQAQPQHF.

V usage is TRBV4-1 and J usage is TRBJ2-3, with D perhaps TRBD1 or TRBD2 (6 bases each). Trimming left V 6 bases short and J 1 base short, with 11 bases between. CDR1 and CDR2 (germline): MGHRA, YSYEKL. This CDR3 is built from 14 residues. The CDR3 sequence is CASRRGPGTDTQYF. The DNA of the CDR3 is TGCGCCAGCAGACGGGGGCCCGGCACAGATACGCAGTATTTT.

The chain is built from TRBV14 and TRBJ1-2; D gene uncertain. V was clipped by 4 bases and J by 0 bases, with 3 bases between them. Per the germline V gene, CDR1 is SGHDN and CDR2 is FVKESK. This CDR3 is 12 amino acids long. CDR3 amino acids: CASSLSNYGYTF. In nucleotides, the CDR3 is TGTGCCAGCAGCCTTTCTAACTATGGCTACACCTTC.

The V and J genes are TRBV7-2 and TRBJ1-5, with D possibly being TRBD1 (5 bases). V was shortened by 5 bases and J by 4 bases, with 12 bases between the two germline ends. CDR3 length equals 14 residues. Germline V lookup: CDR1 SGHTA, CDR2 FQGNSA. The CDR3 here is CASSVGWGNQPQHF. The CDR3 DNA reads as TGTGCCAGCAGCGTAGGTTGGGGGAATCAGCCCCAGCATTTT. The entire variable domain, with the rest obtained from reference TRBV7-2 and TRBJ1-5, is as follows: GAGVSQSPSNKVTEKGKDVELRCDPISGHTALYWYRQSLGQGLEFLIYFQGNSAPDKSGLPSDRFSAERTGGSVSTLTIQRTQQEDSAVYLCASSVGWGNQPQHFGDGTRLSIL.

The rearrangement uses TRBV18 and TRBJ2-5, with a possible D match to TRBD1 (6 bases). From germline, CDR1 is KGHSH and CDR2 LQKENI. The V and J ends lost 1 base and 4 bases respectively, with 19 bases between them. The CDR3 has 17 amino acids. This CDR3 reads CASSPRVTGRGVETQYF. CDR3 DNA sequence: TGTGCCAGCTCACCACGAGTTACAGGGCGAGGGGTAGAGACCCAGTACTTC. Full variable domain (outside the CDR3, taken from reference TRBV18 and TRBJ2-5): NAGVMQNPRHLVRRRGQEARLRCSPMKGHSHVYWYRQLPEEGLKFMVYLQKENIIDESGMPKERFSAEFPKEGPSILRIQQVVRGDSAAYFCASSPRVTGRGVETQYFGPGTRLLVL.

V and J are TRBV19 and TRBJ1-2; TRBD1 agrees at 7 bases. V was pared by 4 bases and J by 8 bases, with 10 bases of the junction left unmatched. From germline, CDR1 is LNHDA and CDR2 SQIVND (reference sequence). The CDR3 loop spans 14 amino acids. CDR3 sequence: CASSTTGDHWGYTF. Written as DNA, the CDR3 is TGTGCCAGTAGTACAACAGGGGACCACTGGGGCTACACCTTC.

This chain uses TRBV5-1 with TRBJ1-1; D is ambiguous. This CDR3 is 14 amino acids long. Trimming removed 4 bases at V and 5 bases at J, with 15 bases between. Germline assignment: CDR1 SGHRS and CDR2 YFSETQ. CDR3 in DNA: TGCGCCAGCAGCCCCGGGCCATCCGGGACTGAAGCTTTCTTT. Translated, it gives CASSPGPSGTEAFF.

The chain recombines TRBV19 with TRBJ2-5; 11 bases match TRBD2. Losses at the gene ends were 5 bases for V and 2 bases for J; bases not matched to a gene: 7. The CDR3 runs 16 residues. Germline V lookup: CDR1 LNHDA, CDR2 SQIVND (reference sequence). CDR3 DNA: TGTGCCAGTAGTCCACGACTAGCGGGATATCAAGAGACCCAGTACTTC. It specifies CASSPRLAGYQETQYF.

V gene TRBV4-1 combines with J gene TRBJ2-5; D is perhaps TRBD1 (5 bases). Germline V gives CDR1 MGHRA, CDR2 YSYEKL. The CDR3 length is 16 residues. Between the trimmed V and J ends, which lost 0 bases and 2 bases, there was a span of 13 bases. The CDR3 bases are TGCGCCAGCAGCCAAGATCCGCAGGGTATTCAAGAGACCCAGTACTTC. It specifies CASSQDPQGIQETQYF.

This clone was found a few times. The gene calls are TRBV18 and TRBJ2-7; D unclear. Trimming removed 2 bases from V and 6 bases from J, with 5 bases in between. The germline V gene encodes CDR1 KGHSH and CDR2 LQKENI. This CDR3 spans 11 amino acids. CDR3 DNA: TGTGCCAGCTCACCAGGAGCCGAGCAGTACTTC. This codes for CASSPGAEQYF.

V is TRBV28 and J is TRBJ2-6; possible D gene TRBD1, 6 bases. Between the trimmed V and J ends, which lost 5 bases and 4 bases, there was a span of 18 bases. The V gene's germline CDR1 is MDHEN and CDR2 SYDVKM. This CDR3 spans 17 amino acids. The CDR3 spells CASSVLLGGEGANVLTF. The CDR3 DNA reads TGTGCCAGCAGTGTCTTATTAGGGGGTGAAGGGGCCAACGTCCTGACTTTC.

This clone has just a few counts. The chain links TRBV12-5 to TRBJ1-5; a weak D match, TRBD1 (6 bases). The CDR3 extends over 14 amino acids. Germline loops: CDR1 LGHNT, CDR2 FRNRAP. V was shortened by 6 bases and J by 0 bases, with 9 bases between the two germline ends. In nucleotides, the CDR3 is TGTGCTAGTGGCGGGACACTTAGCAATCAGCCCCAGCATTTT. Protein product: CASGGTLSNQPQHF.

The genes are TRBV28 and TRBJ2-7; D unresolved. The ends were cut back, 2 bases at V and 1 base at J, with 9 bases in the middle. Germline V CDR1 and CDR2: MDHEN, SYDVKM. The CDR3 runs 14 residues. CDR3 nucleotide sequence: TGTGCCAGCAGTTTACTGTCCAAATCCTACGAGCAGTACTTC. Its translation: CASSLLSKSYEQYF. The whole variable domain, filled in from reference TRBV28 and TRBJ2-7, reads DVKVTQSSRYLVKRTGEKVFLECVQDMDHENMFWYRQDPGLGLRLIYFSYDVKMKEKGDIPEGYSVSREKKERFSLILESASTNQTSMYLCASSLLSKSYEQYFGPGTRLTVT.

V gene TRBV18 combines with J gene TRBJ1-4, with D possibly being TRBD1 (5 bases). The CDR3 extends over 13 amino acids. Germline V gene sequence: CDR1 KGHSH, CDR2 LQKENI. V lost 2 bases and J 8 bases, leaving 9 bases between the germline ends. CDR3 region: CASSPAGGEKLFF. The CDR3 coding sequence is TGTGCCAGCTCACCAGCCGGGGGGGAAAAACTGTTTTTT. The full variable domain, completed using reference TRBV18 and TRBJ1-4, is NAGVMQNPRHLVRRRGQEARLRCSPMKGHSHVYWYRQLPEEGLKFMVYLQKENIIDESGMPKERFSAEFPKEGPSILRIQQVVRGDSAAYFCASSPAGGEKLFFGSGTQLSVL.

The sample holds one count of this clone. V gene TRBV16 combines with J gene TRBJ1-1; TRBD1 agrees at 9 bases. This CDR3 has 13 residues. V dropped 4 bases and J dropped 4; count of bases not matched to a gene: 1. Germline CDR1 and CDR2: KGHSY and FQNENV. As DNA, the CDR3 is TGTGCCAGCAGCCGGACAGGGGTCACTGAAGCTTTCTTT. As protein: CASSRTGVTEAFF.

V and J are TRBV6-6 and TRBJ2-5, with a possible D match to TRBD1 (5 bases). V lost 6 bases, J lost 2 bases, and 13 bases lay in between. The CDR3 has 14 residues. In germline, CDR1 is MNHNY, CDR2 SVGAGI (reference sequence). The CDR3 coding sequence is TGTGCCAGCAGCACCCAGGGATGGCAAGAGACCCAGTACTTC. Amino acids: CASSTQGWQETQYF.

The J gene is TRBJ2-3, the V gene TRBV4-2, with D unresolved. Germline V gene lookup returns CDR1 LGHNA and CDR2 YNFKEQ. The V gene lost 0 bases and the J gene lost 7 bases, with 5 bases spanning the gap. This CDR3 has 12 residues. CDR3 DNA sequence: TGTGCCAGCAGCCAAGATGAAAATACGCAGTATTTT. Its translation is CASSQDENTQYF.

The gene calls are TRBV12-5 and TRBJ2-2, with 9 bases lining up with TRBD2. V shed 2 bases, J shed 1 base, and the junction held 2 bases outside the gene matches. This CDR3 is built from 16 residues. Per the germline V gene, CDR1 is LGHNT and CDR2 is FRNRAP. The CDR3 coding sequence is TGTGCTAGTGGTTTGCCACTAGCGGGGAACACCGGGGAGCTGTTTTTT. It specifies CASGLPLAGNTGELFF. The whole variable domain, remainder taken from reference TRBV12-5 and TRBJ2-2, is DARVTQTPRHKVTEMGQEVTMRCQPILGHNTVFWYRQTMMQGLELLAYFRNRAPLDDSGMPKDRFSAEMPDATLATLKIQPSEPRDSAVYFCASGLPLAGNTGELFFGEGSRLTVL.

The CDR3 region is CASSIERSSYNEQFF. The DNA for the CDR3 is TGTGCCAGTAGTATAGAGAGGAGCTCCTACAATGAGCAGTTCTTC. The chain links TRBV19 to TRBJ2-1; D remains ambiguous. The CDR3 is 15 residues long. Germline CDR1 reads LNHDA; CDR2 reads SQIVND (reference sequence). V was cut by 0 bases and J by 0 bases, with 6 bases left in between.

CDR3 in DNA: TGTGCCAGCATCATGGGGGGCGCGACAAGTTGGGATGAAGCTTTCTTT. Translating gives CASIMGGATSWDEAFF. The chain employs TRBV28 and TRBJ1-1; maybe TRBD1 (6 bases). V lost 7 bases to trimming and J lost 7 bases, with 25 bases between them. Germline assignment: CDR1 MDHEN and CDR2 SYDVKM. The CDR3 runs to 16 residues.

The chain is built from TRBV28 and TRBJ1-2; perhaps TRBD1 as D (5 bases). Between the trimmed V and J ends, which lost 8 bases and 5 bases, there was a span of 15 bases. The CDR3 has 13 amino acids. Germline V gene data show CDR1 as MDHEN and CDR2 as SYDVKM. The CDR3 region has the DNA TGTGCCAGCGGCGCCGGGGGAAGGTATGGCTACACCTTC. This gives the protein CASGAGGRYGYTF.

V and J are TRBV5-6 and TRBJ1-1; D is uncertain. Trimming stripped 1 base from V and 5 bases from J, with 12 bases between. Germline CDR1 SGHDT, CDR2 YYEEEE. This CDR3 contains 14 residues. The CDR3 is CASSLLPPGTEAFF. The DNA of the CDR3 is TGTGCCAGCAGCTTGTTGCCCCCGGGTACTGAAGCTTTCTTT. The full variable domain, completed using reference TRBV5-6 and TRBJ1-1, is DAGVTQSPTHLIKTRGQQVTLRCSPKSGHDTVSWYQQALGQGPQFIFQYYEEEERQRGNFPDRFSGHQFPNYSSELNVNALLLGDSALYLCASSLLPPGTEAFFGQGTRLTVV.